Below, one TCR beta chain is given with its context. The data originate from a study of cytomegalovirus exposure and HLA in healthy donors. This CDR3 spans 14 amino acids. Trimming cost V 3 bases and J 4 bases, with 15 bases left between them. Germline values: CDR1 GTSNPN, CDR2 SVGIG (reference sequence). A multiplex PCR was run with 60 Vbeta primers and 13 Jbeta primers. Method: immunoSEQ multiplex PCR; TCRdb's copy keeps in-frame clones and lacks some. The sample lists roughly 200,000 clones, 77% occurring once. The chain has TRBV30 and TRBJ2-5; TRBD1 might be the D (6 bases). The clonotype originates from a woman in her fifties or sixties in good health and CMV-seropositive. Material for sequencing was PBMCs. CDR3 region: CAWSGTGMGETQYF. The CDR3 DNA reads TGTGCCTGGAGCGGTACAGGGATGGGAGAGACCCAGTACTTC.